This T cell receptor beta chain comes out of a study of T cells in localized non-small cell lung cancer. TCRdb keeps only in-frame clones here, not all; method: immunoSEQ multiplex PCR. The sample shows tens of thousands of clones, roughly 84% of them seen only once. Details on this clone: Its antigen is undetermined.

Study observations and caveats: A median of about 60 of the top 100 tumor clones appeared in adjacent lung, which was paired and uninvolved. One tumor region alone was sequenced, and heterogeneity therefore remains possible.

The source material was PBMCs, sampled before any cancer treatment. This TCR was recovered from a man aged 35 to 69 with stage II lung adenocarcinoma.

In DNA, the CDR3 is TGTGCCAGCACAAACACAGGGGCGAATTCCTACGAGCAGTACTTC. Translated, it gives CASTNTGANSYEQYF. J is TRBJ2-7 and V is TRBV6-1; 7 bases fit TRBD1. The CDR3 extends over 15 amino acids. Germline loops: CDR1 MNHNS, CDR2 SASEGT. J was trimmed by 1 base and V by 7 bases; bases with no gene match: 10.